This T cell receptor beta chain was sequenced for a study of shared clonotypes between healthy human individuals. Findings of the study overall: Depth of sequencing was expected to influence donor clonotype sharing.

Trimming cost V 0 bases and J 3 bases, with 11 bases left between them. The CDR3 runs 16 residues. The germline gives CDR1 LGHNA, CDR2 YNFKEQ. Genomic DNA per cell subset filled all wells of several immunoSEQ plates. Clones were sequenced by immunoSEQ multiplex PCR, and TCRdb holds only the in-frame ones, with some missing. The table lists 2,500,000 or so clones, roughly 92% of them singletons. Comment on this clone: The target antigen is unknown.

Sequenced sample: naive CD4+ T cells sorted from blood. Sample subset: CD45RA+ positively selected. The chain recombines TRBV4-2 with TRBJ1-4; no reliable D call. The sequence was obtained from a man aged 18 to 29 in good health. For the CDR3, the DNA is TGTGCCAGCAGCCAAGATCGAAGATCTCCTAATGAAAAACTGTTTTTT. Protein product: CASSQDRRSPNEKLFF.